Shown below are 15 T cell receptor beta chains from a single sample sequenced in a study of T cell responses to AZD1222 COVID-19 vaccine. Profiling relied on immunoSEQ multiplex PCR, and the TCRdb table lists in-frame clones only, not all of them. The table lists tens of thousands of clones, 75% to 95% of them singletons. The sequenced sample was peripheral blood, obtained 28 days after the second dose of the MenACWY control vaccine. These receptors originate from an adult who received the MenACWY meningococcal vaccine as a control.

The genes are TRBV6-5 and TRBJ2-7, with TRBD1 matching 9 bases. The ends lost 9 bases at V and 2 bases at J; junction bases unmatched: 8. Germline CDR1 reads MNHEY; CDR2 reads SVGAGI. The length of the CDR3 is 14 residues. CDR3 region: CASGRGTGPYEQYF. The CDR3 DNA sequence: TGTGCCAGTGGGAGGGGGACAGGGCCCTACGAGCAGTACTTC.

The chain uses TRBV5-3 and TRBJ1-6; unclear D gene. TRBV5-3 is sorted into the ORF group, with uncertain function. The CDR3 length is 14 residues. Trimming left V 0 bases short and J 10 bases short, with 11 bases between. The CDR3 spells CARSLGPFGSPLHF. The CDR3 DNA follows: TGTGCCAGAAGCTTGGGTCCCTTTGGCTCACCCCTCCACTTT.

CDR3 DNA: TGTGCCTGGAGTGTAAAGGGGGGCTCCTACGAGCAGTACTTC. Translation gives CAWSVKGGSYEQYF. V gene TRBV30 combines with J gene TRBJ2-7; D is possibly TRBD1 or TRBD2 (6 bases each). Germline V gives CDR1 GTSNPN, CDR2 SVGIG (reference sequence). The CDR3 loop spans 14 amino acids. Trimming left V 0 bases short and J 0 bases short, with 9 bases between.

A word on this clone: One junction end does not reproduce the germline sequence, and a read error may be involved. The chain has TRBV7-7 and TRBJ2-7; the D gene is possibly TRBD1 (5 bases). The germline V gene encodes CDR1 SSHAT and CDR2 FNYEAQ (reference sequence). The CDR3 runs 9 residues. The CDR3 loop reads CTRADEQYF. Here the CDR3 DNA reads TGTACCAGGGCCGACGAGCAGTACTTC.

The chain couples TRBV10-3 to TRBJ1-1, with 8 nucleotides matching TRBD1. Germline-derived CDR1 and CDR2 are ENHRY and SYGVKD. The CDR3 totals 17 residues. V shed 5 bases and J 1 base; nucleotides not matched to a gene: 12. The CDR3 DNA sequence: TGTGCCATCAGTCCAGGACAGGGATTGCGAGGGAACACTGAAGCTTTCTTT. Residues: CAISPGQGLRGNTEAFF.

V is TRBV28 and J is TRBJ1-5; no reliable D call. In germline, CDR1 is MDHEN, CDR2 SYDVKM. V was trimmed by 5 bases and J by 7 bases, leaving 9 bases between them. This CDR3 contains 12 residues. CDR3 bases: TGTGCCAGCAGTGGGGTTGGACAGCCCCAGCATTTT. Protein sequence: CASSGVGQPQHF.

The chain has TRBV5-1 and TRBJ2-7; 11 nucleotides match TRBD1. Germline loops: CDR1 SGHRS, CDR2 YFSETQ. The length of the CDR3 is 14 residues. Germline trimming cut 4 bases from V and 6 bases from J; bases unmatched to any gene: 6. CDR3 bases: TGCGCCAGCAGCGCCGGGACAGGGGGATCCGAGCAGTACTTC. This encodes CASSAGTGGSEQYF.

The chain couples TRBV30 to TRBJ2-1; D is unresolved. There are 14 residues in the CDR3. Germline V gene lookup returns CDR1 GTSNPN and CDR2 SVGIG (reference sequence). V was shortened by 3 bases and J by 0 bases, with 9 bases between the two germline ends. For the CDR3, the DNA is TGTGCCTGGAGGGGCAGAAGCTCCTACAATGAGCAGTTCTTC. It codes for CAWRGRSSYNEQFF.

V and J are TRBV5-1 and TRBJ2-1; D not certain. CDR1 and CDR2 from the germline V gene are SGHRS and YFSETQ. The CDR3 covers 15 residues. Trimming left V 4 bases short and J 4 bases short, with 15 bases between. The CDR3 bases are TGCGCCAGCAGCCAGCAGGCTACTATATACAATGAGCAGTTCTTC. Translating it yields CASSQQATIYNEQFF.

The chain uses TRBV28 and TRBJ1-1; the D is unclear. Trimming pared 5 bases from V and 1 base from J, leaving 8 bases between. This CDR3 is 13 amino acids long. Germline CDR1 MDHEN, CDR2 SYDVKM. CDR3 DNA: TGTGCCAGCAGTGGGTGGGGGAACACTGAAGCTTTCTTT. Translation: CASSGWGNTEAFF.

The J gene is TRBJ1-1, the V gene TRBV9; D is uncertain. The CDR3 extends over 14 amino acids. Germline assignment: CDR1 SGDLS and CDR2 YYNGEE. V lost 0 bases to trimming and J lost 4 bases, with 10 bases between them. The chain's CDR3 is CASSVEDDGTEAFF. The DNA for the CDR3 is TGTGCCAGCAGCGTAGAGGACGATGGCACTGAAGCTTTCTTT.

The chain is built from TRBV5-1 and TRBJ2-7, with 7 bases aligning to TRBD1. Per the germline V gene, CDR1 is SGHRS and CDR2 is YFSETQ. V gave up 4 bases and J gave up 2 bases; unmatched junction bases: 6. The length of the CDR3 is 14 residues. For the CDR3, the DNA is TGCGCCAGCAGCCTGGGACAGCCAACCTACGAGCAGTACTTC. It encodes CASSLGQPTYEQYF. Full variable domain (remainder filled in from reference TRBV5-1 and TRBJ2-7): KAGVTQTPRYLIKTRGQQVTLSCSPISGHRSVSWYQQTPGQGLQFLFEYFSETQRNKGNFPGRFSGRQFSNSRSEMNVSTLELGDSALYLCASSLGQPTYEQYFGPGTRLTVT.

This rearrangement joins TRBV29-1 to TRBJ2-1; D unclear. V lost 7 bases to trimming and J lost 5 bases, with 18 bases between them. The CDR3 spans 14 residues. Germline CDR1 reads SQVTM; CDR2 reads ANQGSEA. CDR3 sequence: CSDYGSPLNNEQFF. The CDR3 nucleotides read TGCAGCGACTACGGCTCCCCCCTGAACAATGAGCAGTTCTTC.

This chain links TRBV5-4 with TRBJ1-3; 7 bases agree with TRBD1. CDR1 SGHNT and CDR2 YYREEE come from the germline V gene (reference sequence). This CDR3 spans 16 amino acids. Trimming cost V 3 bases and J 4 bases; bases outside gene matches: 10. The CDR3 sequence is CASSWAQGSGGNTIYF. DNA for the CDR3: TGTGCCAGCAGCTGGGCACAGGGGTCTGGAGGAAACACCATATATTTT.

The chain uses TRBV5-5 and TRBJ2-3; TRBD1 aligns across 8 bases. V lost 4 bases to trimming and J lost 6 bases; unmatched junction nucleotides: 4. Germline V gene lookup returns CDR1 SGHKS and CDR2 YYEKEE (reference sequence). CDR3 length: 13 residues. CDR3 nucleotide sequence: TGTGCCAGCAGCCCAGGGGGCCGGGATACGCAGTATTTT. Translating gives CASSPGGRDTQYF.